These 8 T cell receptor beta chains were sequenced from one sample in a study of cytomegalovirus exposure and HLA in healthy donors. The PCR was carried out with 60 Vbeta primers and 13 Jbeta primers. Some clones are missing from TCRdb's copy, which holds only in-frame ones; the method was immunoSEQ multiplex PCR. The sample includes 100,000 to 120,000 clones, around four fifths of them seen just once. Input material: PBMCs. These receptors came from a man aged 25 to 40 in good health and CMV-seronegative.

Only one count was recorded for this clone. CDR3 DNA sequence: TGTGCCAGCAGCTCGGATCCGGGACTACCCTACGAGCAGTACTTC. Protein product: CASSSDPGLPYEQYF. The chain is built from TRBV7-9 and TRBJ2-7, with TRBD2 matching over 7 bases. Trimming at V came to 4 bases and at J to 2 bases, leaving 8 bases not matched to a gene. The germline V gene encodes CDR1 SEHNR and CDR2 FQNEAQ (reference sequence). The CDR3 totals 15 residues. Full variable domain (missing parts from reference TRBV7-9 and TRBJ2-7): DTGVSQNPRHKITKRGQNVTFRCDPISEHNRLYWYRQTLGQGPEFLTYFQNEAQLEKSRLLSDRFSAERPKGSFSTLEIQRTEQGDSAMYLCASSSDPGLPYEQYFGPGTRLTVT.

This clone was seen a single time. This chain joins TRBV7-9 and TRBJ2-5; the D gene is possibly TRBD2 (6 bases). The V end lost 4 bases, the J end lost 5 bases, and 14 bases lay between the germline ends. The CDR3 extends over 14 amino acids. Germline CDR1 and CDR2: SEHNR and FQNEAQ (reference sequence). The CDR3 region is CASSSRWGEETQYF. CDR3 bases: TGTGCCAGCAGCTCTAGGTGGGGGGAGGAGACCCAGTACTTC. The full variable domain, completed using reference TRBV7-9 and TRBJ2-5, is DTGVSQNPRHKITKRGQNVTFRCDPISEHNRLYWYRQTLGQGPEFLTYFQNEAQLEKSRLLSDRFSAERPKGSFSTLEIQRTEQGDSAMYLCASSSRWGEETQYFGPGTRLLVL.

This clone has just one count. The chain is built from TRBV6-5 and TRBJ2-5; 8 bases agree with TRBD2. J lost 3 bases, V lost 4 bases, and 4 bases had no gene match. CDR1 and CDR2 from the germline V gene are MNHEY and SVGAGI. This CDR3 has 14 residues. Here the CDR3 reads CASSFAGGKETQYF. The DNA for the CDR3 is TGTGCCAGCAGTTTCGCGGGAGGAAAAGAGACCCAGTACTTC.

With regard to this clone: At one boundary the junction diverges from the germline segment, which might be a read error. The chain recombines TRBV28 with TRBJ1-4; D perhaps matches TRBD1 (6 bases). The CDR3 is 14 amino acids. Germline assignment: CDR1 MDHEN and CDR2 SYDVKM. The CDR3, as DNA: TGTGCCAGCAGTTTAGGGACAACAAATGAAAAACTGTTTTTT. Encoded protein: CASSLGTTNEKLFF.

The V call is TRBV5-4, the J call TRBJ1-1; maybe TRBD1 (6 bases). CDR1 SGHNT and CDR2 YYREEE come from the germline V gene (reference sequence). Deletions cut 6 bases from V and 5 bases from J, with 17 bases between. The CDR3 runs to 14 residues. CDR3: CASTWKGRGTEAFF. In nucleotides, the CDR3 is TGTGCCAGCACTTGGAAGGGCAGGGGAACTGAAGCTTTCTTT. Full variable domain (missing parts from reference TRBV5-4 and TRBJ1-1): ETGVTQSPTHLIKTRGQQVTLRCSSQSGHNTVSWYQQALGQGPQFIFQYYREEENGRGNFPPRFSGLQFPNYSSELNVNALELDDSALYLCASTWKGRGTEAFFGQGTRLTVV.

The V and J genes are TRBV5-4 and TRBJ2-7, with a possible D match to TRBD1 (6 bases). V was clipped by 3 bases and J by 0 bases, with 13 bases between them. The CDR3 spans 15 residues. Germline-derived CDR1 and CDR2 are SGHNT and YYREEE (reference sequence). The DNA of the CDR3 is TGTGCCAGCAGCTCCGTCCAGGACAGCTCCTACGAGCAGTACTTC. Protein sequence: CASSSVQDSSYEQYF.

This chain's CDR3 is CASSLELGLPGGYYEQYF. In DNA, the CDR3 is TGTGCCAGCAGCTTAGAATTGGGGTTGCCAGGGGGCTACTACGAGCAGTACTTC. The genes are TRBV11-2 and TRBJ2-7, with TRBD1 matching 8 bases. Unmatched junction bases numbered 13, after V lost 0 bases and J lost 3 bases. The V gene's germline CDR1 is SGHAT and CDR2 FQNNGV. CDR3 length equals 18 residues.

The rearrangement joins TRBV6-4 to TRBJ2-7; D may be TRBD2 (6 bases). Per germline, CDR1 MRHNA and CDR2 SNTAGT. This CDR3 region has 16 residues. The V end was cut by 7 bases, the J end by 0 bases, with 19 bases between. This CDR3 reads CASTILIAVSSYEQYF. The CDR3 nucleotides read TGTGCCAGCACTATACTCATAGCGGTGAGCTCCTACGAGCAGTACTTC.